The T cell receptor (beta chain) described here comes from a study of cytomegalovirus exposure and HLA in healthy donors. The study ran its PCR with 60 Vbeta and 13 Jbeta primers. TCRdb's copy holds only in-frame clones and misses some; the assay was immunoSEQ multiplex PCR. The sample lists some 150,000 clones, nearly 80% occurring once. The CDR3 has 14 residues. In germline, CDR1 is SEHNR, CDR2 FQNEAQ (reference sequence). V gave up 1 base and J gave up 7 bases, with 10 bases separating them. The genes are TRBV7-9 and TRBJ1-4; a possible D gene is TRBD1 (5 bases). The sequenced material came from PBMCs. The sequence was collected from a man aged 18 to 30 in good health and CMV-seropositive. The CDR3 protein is CASSLGRVGEKLFF. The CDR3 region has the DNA TGTGCCAGCAGCTTAGGCAGGGTTGGTGAAAAACTGTTTTTT. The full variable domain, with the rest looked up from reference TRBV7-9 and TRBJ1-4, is DTGVSQNPRHKITKRGQNVTFRCDPISEHNRLYWYRQTLGQGPEFLTYFQNEAQLEKSRLLSDRFSAERPKGSFSTLEIQRTEQGDSAMYLCASSLGRVGEKLFFGSGTQLSVL.